This T cell receptor beta chain was captured by sequencing in a study of cytomegalovirus exposure and HLA in healthy donors. It was with 60 Vbeta and 13 Jbeta primers that the PCR ran. Libraries were prepared by immunoSEQ multiplex PCR; TCRdb keeps only in-frame clonotypes and omits some of them. The sample holds 80,000 to 95,000 clones, around 78% seen once. There are a few counts of this clone. The antigen is undetermined. Study-wide findings and caveats: Trimming of TCR beta V- and J-genes showed a link, identified in a later analysis, to a missense DCLRE1C variant. From TCR beta sequences, most subjects' HLA-A and HLA-B alleles were reportedly predicted accurately. Generally TCR sequences proved uncommon, though certain public TCRs appeared in numerous donors. Overall, roughly 160 TCR beta chains were annotated as cytomegalovirus-associated.

The CDR3 has 15 amino acids. Germline CDR1 is SGHDT and CDR2 is YYEEEE. Trimming cost V 1 base and J 0 bases; bases outside gene matches: 3. Sequenced input: PBMCs. This chain links TRBV5-6 with TRBJ1-1; 7 nucleotides agree with TRBD1. The source is a man aged 18 to 30 in good health and CMV-seropositive. In DNA form, the CDR3 reads TGTGCCAGCAGCTTGACGGGACAGCTGAACACTGAAGCTTTCTTT. Its protein is CASSLTGQLNTEAFF.